This T cell receptor beta chain was retrieved from a study of blood T cell repertoires in COVID-19. Only in-frame clones appear in the TCRdb table, and some are missing; sequencing was by immunoSEQ multiplex PCR. This sample has around 270,000 clones, with roughly 80% found just once. The TCR sequence derives from a man in his fifties or sixties with acute or convalescent COVID-19. Specimen: peripheral blood.

The CDR3 reads CASSQEGGASTKDTQYF. CDR3 DNA sequence: TGTGCCAGCAGCCAAGAGGGGGGGGCCTCCACCAAGGATACGCAGTATTTT. The chain recombines TRBV4-2 with TRBJ2-3; D is possibly TRBD2 (7 bases). V was shortened by 0 bases and J by 6 bases, with 19 bases between the two germline ends. Germline V CDR1 and CDR2: LGHNA, YNFKEQ. This CDR3 has 17 amino acids.